This T cell receptor (beta chain) was sequenced in a study of T cell responses to AZD1222 COVID-19 vaccine. The CDR3 consists of 12 residues. Trimming took 4 bases from V and 12 from J, leaving 15 bases between them. CDR1 SGHTA and CDR2 FQGTGA come from the germline V gene. Sequencing was performed with immunoSEQ multiplex PCR; in TCRdb, only in-frame clones are kept and a portion is missing. The sample shows roughly 140,000 clones, almost 95% of them seen only once. Sequencing was performed on peripheral blood, taken 28 days after the second AZD1222 dose. The receptor's source is an adult who received the AZD1222 COVID-19 vaccine. The V call is TRBV7-3, the J call TRBJ1-2; D ambiguous. The CDR3 DNA follows: TGTGCCAGCAGCTCGGTCCCAGGACCTCACACCTTC. This encodes CASSSVPGPHTF.